Below, 23 T cell receptor beta chains from the same sample are listed, as sequenced in a study of T cells in Graves' hyperthyroidism and ophthalmopathy (dated by TCRdb to about 2019). Receptor libraries were prepared by multiplex PCR. The instrument given in TCRdb is Illumina HiSeq 2000. The TCR beta CDR3 regions were amplified from the RNA transcripts. A first-round RT-PCR of the TCR CDR3 used the HTBI primer set with the Qiagen OneStep RT-PCR kit. Starting from the raw public reads, TCRdb applied fastp trimming at Q25, assembled clones with MiXCR and retained in-frame beta chains. Each entry is one CDR3 protein sequence, shown with its most common DNA and genes. This sample lists around 700,000 distinct CDR3 sequences; roughly a third were detected once. The top ten clones comprise around 30% of the sample. Source material: blood. All receptors come from a woman in her 40s with Graves' hyperthyroidism.

This clonotype was counted at least ten times. The J gene is TRBJ1-4, the V gene TRBV9; D is uncertain. Germline CDR1 reads SGDLS; CDR2 reads YYNGEE. V lost 0 bases to trimming and J lost 4 bases, with 7 bases between them. The CDR3 length is 14 residues. This CDR3 reads CASSVDGNNEKLFF. CDR3 bases: TGTGCCAGCAGCGTAGACGGGAATAATGAAAAACTGTTTTTT.

Comments on this clonotype: This could be a read error, since a much larger clone is one nucleotide away. The genes are TRBV20-1 and TRBJ2-7; TRBD2 matches 7 bases. The CDR3 contains 13 residues. Germline V gene data show CDR1 as DFQATT and CDR2 as SNEGSKA (reference sequence). The CDR3 bases are TGCAGTGCTAGCCAGCGGGAACCCTACGGGCAGTACTTC. The encoded protein is CSASQREPYGQYF.

This rearrangement joins TRBV7-9 to TRBJ2-5; TRBD2 matches 9 bases. Germline CDR1 and CDR2: SEHNR and FQNEAQ (reference sequence). The CDR3 covers 15 residues. After removal of 6 bases from V and 11 bases from J, the junction contained 16 bases not matched to a gene. CDR3 sequence (DNA): TGTGCCAGCAGTGGGCTAGCGGGGCCCTACAATGAGCAGTACTTC. Residues: CASSGLAGPYNEQYF.

Notes on this clonotype: A read error is possible here, since a much larger clone lies one base away. CDR3 amino acids: CASSLHDRTEAFF. CDR3 bases: TGTGCCAGCAGCCTTCATGACAGAACTGAAGCTTTCTTT. The V gene is TRBV7-9, the J gene TRBJ1-1; perhaps TRBD1 as D (5 bases). Germline V gene lookup returns CDR1 SEHNR and CDR2 FQNEAQ (reference sequence). The CDR3 is made up of 13 amino acids. V was clipped by 5 bases and J by 5 bases, with 12 bases between them.

This clonotype was recorded a few times. This chain connects TRBV6-5 to TRBJ1-1; possibly TRBD1 for D (5 bases). The CDR3 is 15 amino acids. CDR1 is MNHEY, CDR2 SVGAGI, per germline. The V and J ends lost 4 bases and 7 bases respectively, with 19 bases between them. The CDR3 DNA reads as TGTGCCAGCAGTTCCCCCTTTTGGGGGACCGTTGAAGCTTTCTTT. It codes for CASSSPFWGTVEAFF.

This clonotype was counted many times. The V and J genes are TRBV7-2 and TRBJ2-7; 14 positions match TRBD2. This CDR3 contains 14 residues. Per germline, CDR1 SGHTA and CDR2 FQGNSA. V was pared by 4 bases and J by 9 bases, with 5 bases of the junction left unmatched. The CDR3, as DNA: TGTGCCAGCAGCTCGACTAGCGGGAGGGCATGGCAGTACTTC. As protein: CASSSTSGRAWQYF.

J is TRBJ1-2 and V is TRBV3-1; 7 bases match TRBD1. CDR1 LGHDT and CDR2 YNNKEL come from the germline V gene (reference sequence). The CDR3 is 14 residues long. Trimming at V came to 2 bases and at J to 4 bases, leaving 4 bases not matched to a gene. The CDR3 nucleotides are TGTGCCAGCAGCCAATGGGGACAGTCCTATGGCTACACCTTC. Its protein is CASSQWGQSYGYTF.

The genes are TRBV7-6 and TRBJ1-5, with 9 bases lining up with TRBD1. Germline V CDR1 and CDR2: SGHVS, FNYEAQ. The CDR3 spans 15 residues. The V segment lost 5 bases and the J segment 6 bases; nucleotides outside the gene matches: 8. CDR3 residues: CASSPTDRGGQPQHF. As DNA, the CDR3 is TGTGCCAGCAGCCCAACGGACAGGGGTGGTCAGCCCCAGCATTTT.

This clonotype has a count of ten or more. This chain's CDR3 is CASSRRLNTEAFF. In nucleotides, the CDR3 is TGTGCCAGCAGCCGACGACTGAACACTGAAGCTTTCTTT. V usage is TRBV12-3 or TRBV12-4 and J usage is TRBJ1-1; D gene unclear. This CDR3 comprises 13 residues. Trimming shortened V by 6 bases and J by 0 bases, and 8 bases separated the two germline ends.

This sequence joins TRBV5-1 and TRBJ2-3; D gene ambiguous. CDR3 size: 15 residues. CDR1 is SGHRS, CDR2 YFSETQ, per germline. V was cut by 0 bases and J by 0 bases, with 8 bases left in between. The CDR3 is CASSLGPSSTDTQYF. The CDR3 nucleotides are TGCGCCAGCAGCTTGGGCCCGTCTAGCACAGATACGCAGTATTTT.

This clonotype was observed many times. The chain has TRBV10-3 and TRBJ1-1; D gene uncertain. The ends were cut back, 3 bases at V and 1 base at J, with 6 bases in the middle. Germline CDR1 reads ENHRY; CDR2 reads SYGVKD. The CDR3 sequence is 13 residues long. The CDR3 DNA is TGTGCCATCAGTGAACACCCGAACACTGAAGCTTTCTTT. It specifies CAISEHPNTEAFF.

This clonotype showed up many times. The rearrangement uses TRBV19 and TRBJ1-2; 12 bases fit TRBD1. The germline gives CDR1 LNHDA, CDR2 SQIVND (reference sequence). The V segment lost 7 bases and the J segment 5 bases; nucleotides outside the gene matches: 5. The CDR3 runs to 14 residues. This CDR3 is CASTPGQGAYGYTF. The CDR3 DNA follows: TGTGCCAGTACTCCGGGACAGGGGGCATATGGCTACACCTTC.

Only a few counts were recorded for this clonotype. This sequence joins TRBV9 and TRBJ2-5, with D uncertain. The CDR3 contains 15 residues. Germline V gene lookup returns CDR1 SGDLS and CDR2 YYNGEE. V was pared by 4 bases and J by 2 bases, with 15 bases between. In nucleotides, the CDR3 is TGTGCCAGCAGCCAAGGTCTCGGCTTACAAGAGACCCAGTACTTC. Translating it yields CASSQGLGLQETQYF.

V usage is TRBV11-2 and J usage is TRBJ2-7, with 9 nucleotides matching TRBD1. Unmatched junction bases numbered 10, after V lost 10 bases and J lost 3 bases. Germline CDR1 and CDR2: SGHAT and FQNNGV. This CDR3 has 14 residues. The CDR3 DNA is TGTGCCACCGAACCGGGACAGGGTCGCTACGAGCAGTACTTC. Its protein product is CATEPGQGRYEQYF.

This clonotype has ten or more counts. The chain has TRBV15 and TRBJ1-4, with TRBD1 matching 7 bases. The CDR3 extends over 14 amino acids. The V and J ends lost 4 bases and 8 bases, in that order; junction bases with no gene match: 7. Germline CDR1 LNHNV, CDR2 YYDKDF (reference sequence). The CDR3 region has the DNA TGTGCCACCAGCACCCGACAGGGCGGAGAAAAACTGTTTTTT. Translated, it gives CATSTRQGGEKLFF.

Many counts were recorded for this clonotype. The chain carries TRBV12-3 or TRBV12-4 and TRBJ2-5; 8 bases match TRBD2. Unmatched junction bases numbered 4, after V lost 3 bases and J lost 4 bases. This CDR3 contains 14 residues. The CDR3 nucleotides are TGTGCCAGCAGTTTCTTAGCGGGGACAGAGACCCAGTACTTC. Protein product: CASSFLAGTETQYF.

This clonotype was observed at least ten times. The genes are TRBV19 and TRBJ1-1; 8 nucleotides line up with TRBD1. Germline V gene sequence: CDR1 LNHDA, CDR2 SQIVND (reference sequence). The CDR3 has 14 residues. The V segment lost 7 bases and the J segment 3 bases; nucleotides outside the gene matches: 7. CDR3 nucleotides: TGTGCCAGTAACCCAGGGGGCAGTTACACTGAAGCTTTCTTT. This sequence encodes CASNPGGSYTEAFF.

Notes on this clonotype: At one end the junction does not follow the germline gene, possibly because of a read error. CDR3 in DNA: TGCAGTGCTAACCGGGACTTCCAAGAAACCCAGTACTTC. Its translation is CSANRDFQETQYF. The chain uses TRBV20-1 and TRBJ2-5, with D maybe TRBD2 (6 bases). The CDR3 runs to 13 residues. Germline CDR1 and CDR2: DFQATT and SNEGSKA (reference sequence).

This clonotype was seen more than once but under ten times. CDR3 sequence (DNA): TGTGCCGCGAAAGGATTGATCGAGCAGTACTTC. Its protein product is CAAKGLIEQYF. The chain has TRBV2 and TRBJ2-7; no firm D call. This CDR3 is built from 11 residues. Trimming removed 11 bases at V and 6 bases at J, with 14 bases between. Germline V gene lookup returns CDR1 SNHLY and CDR2 FYNNEI.

This clonotype has at least ten counts. The chain links TRBV25-1 to TRBJ1-1; TRBD1 matches at 7 bases. In germline, CDR1 is MGHDK, CDR2 SYGVNS. This CDR3 has 13 residues. Trimming removed 7 bases from V and 8 bases from J; junction bases left unmatched: 10. CDR3 sequence reads: CASKRLDRAEAFF. The CDR3 nucleotides read TGTGCCAGCAAACGACTCGACAGGGCCGAAGCTTTCTTT.

The sample holds many counts of this clonotype. A clone one base away is much larger, so this may be a read error. This chain connects TRBV12-3 or TRBV12-4 to TRBJ1-5, with D unresolved. The CDR3 has 12 amino acids. V gave up 4 bases and J gave up 1 base, with 2 bases separating them. CDR3 amino acids: CASSWSNQPQHF. In DNA form, the CDR3 reads TGTGCCAGCAGTTGGAGCAATCAGCCCCAGCATTTT.

The chain recombines TRBV20-1 with TRBJ2-5, with D perhaps TRBD1 (6 bases). The CDR3 totals 14 residues. V gave up 1 base and J gave up 3 bases, with 12 bases separating them. CDR1 is DFQATT and CDR2 is SNEGSKA in the germline V gene (reference sequence). CDR3: CSARGGDIEETQYF. The CDR3 nucleotides read TGCAGTGCTAGAGGAGGGGACATCGAAGAGACCCAGTACTTC.

This clonotype was seen at least ten times. V gene TRBV2 combines with J gene TRBJ1-4; a possible D gene is TRBD1 (6 bases). In germline, CDR1 is SNHLY, CDR2 FYNNEI. The CDR3 loop spans 14 amino acids. Trimming removed 4 bases from V and 8 bases from J, with 14 bases in between. The CDR3 nucleotides read TGTGCCAGCAGTGGAAGACAGGTTGAGGAAAAACTGTTTTTT. Its protein product is CASSGRQVEEKLFF.